This TCR beta chain was recovered during a study of blood T cell repertoires in COVID-19. Study overall: Researchers got acute and convalescent COVID-19 samples from the United States, Italy and Spain. Sources were T cells, B-cell-depleted T cells, or PBMCs; the material itself was cDNA or gDNA.

As originally analysed: By means of reference gene primer amplification, nucleated cell counts were estimated. The method was immunoSEQ multiplex PCR; TCRdb's version includes in-frame clones alone and lacks a portion of them. That table is the source of V, J and clone size, and D and trimming were worked out from the DNA. The data show about 140,000 clones, with 70% to 90% seen just once and about 5% held by the top ten. Sequencing was done on a sample of peripheral blood. This clonotype originated in a woman between 50 and 59 years old with acute or convalescent COVID-19.

The CDR3 protein is CASSQNGGGEGYTF. The CDR3 DNA is TGTGCCAGCAGCCAGAATGGGGGAGGGGAAGGCTACACCTTC. The V call is TRBV4-2, the J call TRBJ1-2; weak D call: TRBD1 (5 bases). Germline V lookup: CDR1 LGHNA, CDR2 YNFKEQ. Trimming stripped 3 bases from V and 8 bases from J, with 16 bases between. This CDR3 region has 14 residues.